One sample yielded the 21 T cell receptor beta chains listed below, sequenced in a study of CD8 T cells in ankylosing spondylitis. TCRdb fed the 5' RACE reads into MiXCR, producing one record per CDR3 protein. Of nearly 350,000 distinct CDR3 sequences listed, about 14% are singletons. The material sequenced was blood, either unsorted or a sorted T cell fraction (not recorded which). These receptors were taken from a male donor with ankylosing spondylitis or in good health (not recorded which).

At least ten counts were recorded for this clonotype. V and J are TRBV12-3 or TRBV12-4 and TRBJ2-7, with 9 positions matching TRBD2. Losses at the gene ends were 5 bases for V and 3 bases for J; bases not matched to a gene: 8. The CDR3 has 15 residues. CDR3 coding DNA: TGTGCCAGCAGTCCTTTAGCGGGAGTGAACTACGAGCAGTACTTC. Translation gives CASSPLAGVNYEQYF.

The V gene is TRBV9, the J gene TRBJ2-1; 7 positions match TRBD1. CDR1 and CDR2 from the germline V gene are SGDLS and YYNGEE. The CDR3 has 16 residues. Germline trimming cut 4 bases from V and 7 bases from J; bases unmatched to any gene: 14. CDR3 bases: TGTGCCAGCAGCATCCAAAAGGGGGCGACGAGGAATGAGCAGTTCTTC. Translated: CASSIQKGATRNEQFF.

This clonotype has more than one count but fewer than ten. This sequence joins TRBV5-1 and TRBJ2-3; 7 nucleotides line up with TRBD2. Germline CDR1 SGHRS, CDR2 YFSETQ. The CDR3 is made up of 15 amino acids. Trimming at V came to 3 bases and at J to 6 bases, leaving 10 bases not matched to a gene. CDR3 sequence reads: CASSSAPTSSDTQYF. The DNA for the CDR3 is TGCGCCAGCAGCTCGGCCCCGACTAGCAGCGATACGCAGTATTTT.

This clonotype has ten or more counts. The genes are TRBV5-1 and TRBJ2-1; perhaps TRBD2 as D (6 bases). This CDR3 contains 14 residues. The V gene's germline CDR1 is SGHRS and CDR2 YFSETQ. Trimming removed 1 base from V and 6 bases from J, with 11 bases in between. CDR3: CASSLNGGPNEQFF. The CDR3 DNA follows: TGCGCCAGCAGCTTGAACGGGGGACCCAATGAGCAGTTCTTC.

V gene TRBV12-3 or TRBV12-4 combines with J gene TRBJ2-3, with D possibly being TRBD2 (7 bases). CDR3 length equals 18 residues. V gave up 4 bases and J gave up 2 bases, with 22 bases separating them. For the CDR3, the DNA is TGTGCCAGCAGTTACTCCCGGGGGGCAAATAAATACACAGATACGCAGTATTTT. Amino acid sequence: CASSYSRGANKYTDTQYF.

This clonotype came up many times. The V and J genes are TRBV5-1 and TRBJ1-1; no clear D. V gave up 2 bases and J gave up 1 base, with 12 bases separating them. Per germline, CDR1 SGHRS and CDR2 YFSETQ. The CDR3 sequence is 15 residues long. The CDR3 reads CASSFGRGPNTEAFF. CDR3 DNA sequence: TGCGCCAGCAGCTTCGGCCGCGGTCCGAACACTGAAGCTTTCTTT.

This chain uses TRBV4-1 with TRBJ2-2, with 7 bases matching TRBD2. The V segment lost 5 bases and the J segment 4 bases; nucleotides outside the gene matches: 4. Germline values: CDR1 MGHRA, CDR2 YSYEKL. The CDR3 loop spans 14 amino acids. The CDR3 nucleotides read TGCGCCAGCAGCTCGGGACTACCCACCGGGGAGCTGTTTTTT. Translating gives CASSSGLPTGELFF.

In this sample, this clonotype turned up a few times. The rearrangement links TRBV5-1 to TRBJ2-2; 7 bases map to TRBD1. The CDR3 length is 16 residues. The J segment lost 1 base and the V segment lost 2 bases, leaving 5 bases of the junction unmatched. CDR1 is SGHRS, CDR2 YFSETQ, per germline. This chain's CDR3 is CASSLATGRNTGELFF. The DNA of the CDR3 is TGCGCCAGCAGCTTAGCGACAGGGAGGAACACCGGGGAGCTGTTTTTT.

This sequence joins TRBV12-3 or TRBV12-4 and TRBJ2-2; 7 nucleotides match TRBD1. The CDR3 is made up of 16 amino acids. J gave up 5 bases and V 2 bases, and 8 bases lay outside the gene matches. CDR3 DNA sequence: TGTGCCAGCAGTTTATCAGGGGGAAGGGTGACCGGGGAGCTGTTTTTT. Translated: CASSLSGGRVTGELFF.

The rearrangement uses TRBV20-1 and TRBJ2-1; perhaps TRBD2 as D (7 bases). Trimming pared 3 bases from V and 3 bases from J, leaving 15 bases between. Germline loops: CDR1 DFQATT, CDR2 SNEGSKA (reference sequence). The CDR3 loop spans 15 amino acids. The CDR3 here is CSASSRGAYYNEQFF. The CDR3 coding sequence is TGCAGTGCTAGCTCTCGGGGGGCGTACTACAATGAGCAGTTCTTC.

The chain joins TRBV10-3 to TRBJ2-1, with D possibly matching TRBD1 (6 bases). Trimming removed 7 bases from V and 7 bases from J, with 14 bases in between. The CDR3 loop spans 13 amino acids. In germline, CDR1 is ENHRY, CDR2 SYGVKD. CDR3 nucleotides: TGTGCCATCAAAGGAGCAGGGGATAATGAGCAGTTCTTC. This gives the protein CAIKGAGDNEQFF.

DNA of the CDR3: TGCAGTGCAAGGAGTAGCTCCTACGAGCAGTACTTC. Translated: CSARSSSYEQYF. This chain connects TRBV20-1 to TRBJ2-7; no clear D. The CDR3 consists of 12 residues. Trimming took off 6 bases at V and 0 bases at J, with 9 bases between the two ends. CDR1 DFQATT and CDR2 SNEGSKA come from the germline V gene (reference sequence).

The chain carries TRBV7-2 and TRBJ2-4, with 8 nucleotides matching TRBD2. CDR1 is SGHTA, CDR2 FQGNSA, per germline. J gave up 7 bases and V 2 bases, and 10 bases lay outside the gene matches. The CDR3 is 16 amino acids. The CDR3, as DNA: TGTGCCAGCAGCTTAATACCAGCGGGAGCTCAGAACATTCAGTACTTC. This gives the protein CASSLIPAGAQNIQYF.

This chain uses TRBV28 with TRBJ1-2; D possibly corresponds to TRBD1 (5 bases). Looked up from germline, CDR1 is MDHEN and CDR2 is SYDVKM. This CDR3 region has 14 residues. V lost 5 bases and J 3 bases, leaving 13 bases between the germline ends. CDR3 sequence reads: CASSSEGSDYGYTF. The CDR3 DNA sequence: TGTGCCAGCAGTAGCGAGGGGTCTGACTATGGCTACACCTTC.

This chain links TRBV12-3 or TRBV12-4 with TRBJ2-3; the D gene is possibly TRBD2 (5 bases). The CDR3 has 15 residues. V was trimmed by 6 bases and J by 6 bases, leaving 19 bases between them. As DNA, the CDR3 is TGTGCCAGCAGGCCCCTTTTGCGGAGCGGCGATACGCAGTATTTT. Amino acids: CASRPLLRSGDTQYF.

The gene calls are TRBV5-1 and TRBJ1-2, with 11 bases that match TRBD1. V shed 2 bases, J shed 0 bases, and the junction held 3 bases outside the gene matches. Germline V gene sequence: CDR1 SGHRS, CDR2 YFSETQ. The CDR3 runs 16 residues. The CDR3 spells CASSLGDRGANYGYTF. In DNA, the CDR3 is TGCGCCAGCAGCTTAGGGGACAGGGGGGCTAACTATGGCTACACCTTC.

This chain uses TRBV27 with TRBJ1-2; D might be TRBD1 (5 bases). The length of the CDR3 is 16 residues. Germline V gene lookup returns CDR1 MNHEY and CDR2 SMNVEV (reference sequence). Trimming removed 5 bases at V and 0 bases at J, with 16 bases between. CDR3 protein: CASSPLVGTSNYGYTF. The CDR3 nucleotides are TGTGCCAGCAGTCCCCTCGTGGGGACCTCTAACTATGGCTACACCTTC.

This clonotype showed up just a few times. CDR3 in DNA: TGTGCCTGGGCCCCGGGCAATCAGCCCCAGCATTTT. It codes for CAWAPGNQPQHF. The V call is TRBV30, the J call TRBJ1-5; D remains ambiguous. This CDR3 region has 12 residues. Germline V gene data show CDR1 as GTSNPN and CDR2 as SVGIG (reference sequence). Trimming stripped 5 bases from V and 2 bases from J, with 7 bases between. The full variable domain, with the rest looked up from reference TRBV30 and TRBJ1-5, is SQTIHQWPATLVQPVGSPLSLECTVEGTSNPNLYWYRQAAGRGLQLLFYSVGIGQISSEVPQNLSASRPQDRQFILSSKKLLLSDSGFYLCAWAPGNQPQHFGDGTRLSIL.

CDR3 sequence: CSATDYKGYEQYF. CDR3 nucleotides: TGCAGTGCTACAGACTATAAGGGCTACGAGCAGTACTTC. The chain links TRBV20-1 to TRBJ2-7; the D gene is possibly TRBD2 (5 bases). CDR3 size: 13 residues. V lost 4 bases and J 3 bases, leaving 13 bases between the germline ends. Germline CDR1 DFQATT, CDR2 SNEGSKA (reference sequence).

Comments on this clonotype: Sequence at one end of the junction differs from germline and may be a read error. V is TRBV4-1 and J is TRBJ2-3; 9 nucleotides line up with TRBD2. The CDR3 has 17 amino acids. The V gene's germline CDR1 is MGHRA and CDR2 YSYEKL. The CDR3 sequence is CASSQEGGLAGRDTQYF. CDR3 DNA sequence: TGCGCCAGCAGCCAAGAAGGGGGACTAGCAGGCAGAGATACACAGTATTTT.

The chain links TRBV7-6 to TRBJ2-1; possible D gene TRBD2, 6 bases. The CDR3 length is 15 residues. Germline-derived CDR1 and CDR2 are SGHVS and FNYEAQ. Trimming shortened V by 0 bases and J by 2 bases, and 8 bases separated the two germline ends. The chain's CDR3 is CASSLAAGAYNEQFF. CDR3 bases: TGTGCCAGCAGCTTAGCAGCGGGTGCCTACAATGAGCAGTTCTTC.